The clone carrying this T cell receptor beta chain was counted many times. This sample is drawn from a study of neurological immune-mediated disorders. The cells used in sorted libraries, CD4+ or CD8+ T cells, numbered about a million. Germline CDR1 DFQATT, CDR2 SNEGSKA (reference sequence). The CDR3 is made up of 13 amino acids. V was shortened by 2 bases and J by 0 bases, with 8 bases between the two germline ends. Whenever a sequencing run was performed, it yielded over 170 million TCR-beta sequences from 15-18 subjects. In TCRdb, the 5' RACE reads were re-called with MiXCR into one record per CDR3 protein. The data contain about 21,000 distinct CDR3 sequences, around 6.2% of them singletons.

Source material: CD8+ T cells from blood. This TCR was recovered from a man younger than 30 in good health. The chain recombines TRBV20-1 with TRBJ2-7, with a weak D call TRBD1 (5 bases). The CDR3 here is CSARPDTSYEQYF. In DNA, the CDR3 is TGCAGTGCTAGACCGGACACCTCCTACGAGCAGTACTTC.